Presented here are 5 T cell receptor beta chains from one specimen sequenced in a study of blood T cell repertoires in COVID-19 (dated by TCRdb to the early 2020s). Library preparation was by the immunoSEQ multiplex PCR assay. In its TCRdb copy, this immuneACCESS table keeps in-frame sequences only and misses some clones. Where compared with another copy, unresolved V genes explain less than half of these, and the others have no known cause. This sample comprises about 60,000 clones, around four fifths of them detected only once. The ten largest clones capture roughly 39% of the sample. The material sequenced was peripheral blood. The source is a human donor in a cohort sampled during active COVID-19.

V usage is TRBV3-1 (or the pseudogene TRBV3-2) and J usage is TRBJ2-3, with 10 bases lining up with TRBD2. V trimming: 1 base; J trimming: 4 bases; junction bases outside the gene matches: 17. There are 20 residues in the CDR3. From germline, CDR1 is LGHDT and CDR2 YNNKEL (reference sequence). The CDR3 protein is CASSQVGGRSGGAVSDTQYF. The CDR3 nucleotides are TGTGCCAGCAGCCAAGTAGGAGGTCGAAGCGGGGGGGCTGTTTCAGATACGCAGTATTTT.

Turning to this clone: A junction end diverges from the germline sequence, so it may reflect a read error. The chain joins TRBV28 to TRBJ2-7, with D perhaps TRBD2 (6 bases). Germline V lookup: CDR1 MDHEN, CDR2 SYDVKM. This CDR3 contains 13 residues. The CDR3, as DNA: TGTGCCAGCACCCCCGGGACTCATGGGGGTACGGACTTC. Translation: CASTPGTHGGTDF.

The chain links TRBV18 to TRBJ2-7, with TRBD2 identical over 8 bases. This CDR3 comprises 13 residues. Unmatched junction bases numbered 2, after V lost 2 bases and J lost 5 bases. Per germline, CDR1 KGHSH and CDR2 LQKENI. CDR3 protein: CASSPGLAHEQYF. For the CDR3, the DNA is TGTGCCAGCTCACCAGGACTAGCCCACGAGCAGTACTTC.

The chain links TRBV6-6 to TRBJ1-2, with D unresolved. Germline V CDR1 and CDR2: MNHNY, SVGAGI (reference sequence). The V end was cut by 7 bases, the J end by 5 bases, with 20 bases between. This CDR3 is 15 amino acids long. The CDR3 sequence is CASIPRPEVVYGYTF. The CDR3 region has the DNA TGTGCCAGCATTCCGCGTCCCGAGGTAGTGTATGGCTACACCTTC.

This chain joins TRBV18 and TRBJ2-1, with 10 bases lining up with TRBD2. The junction had 6 bases not matched to a gene; V was cut back by 2 bases and J by 2 bases. Germline V gene data show CDR1 as KGHSH and CDR2 as LQKENI. The CDR3 runs to 17 residues. The CDR3, as DNA: TGTGCCAGCTCACCAGGCGAGCGGGGGGGCCCCTACAATGAGCAGTTCTTC. This translates into CASSPGERGGPYNEQFF.